This T cell receptor (beta chain) was observed in a study of CD8 T cells in Susac syndrome. With random hexamers, roughly 0.45 to 1 ug RNA was reverse transcribed. Multiplex PCR with immunoSEQ amplified the TCR beta CDR3 across 54 Vbeta and 13 Jbeta. A single record per CDR3 protein comes from TCRdb applying MiXCR to the immunoSEQ multiplex PCR reads. The sample has about 83,000 distinct CDR3 sequences; about 96% are singletons. This CDR3 region has 16 residues. Trimming cost V 6 bases and J 3 bases; bases outside gene matches: 14. The TCR comes from a human donor with Susac syndrome. The chain has TRBV12-3 or TRBV12-4 and TRBJ2-7; 7 nucleotides align to TRBD1. Sample: CD8+ T cells from PBMCs. CDR3 DNA: TGTGCCAGCAGCTACAGGGGCCCCCTAACCCACTACGAGCAGTACTTC. It encodes CASSYRGPLTHYEQYF.